This T cell receptor beta chain was recorded in a study of T cell responses to AZD1222 COVID-19 vaccine. The CDR3 is 15 residues long. V gave up 5 bases and J gave up 5 bases; unmatched junction bases: 7. Germline V lookup: CDR1 KGHSH, CDR2 LQKENI. TCRdb keeps only in-frame clones here, not all; method: immunoSEQ multiplex PCR. The profile shows 120,000 or so clones, 90% of them singletons. The chain joins TRBV18 to TRBJ2-2, with 8 bases lining up with TRBD1. The receptor was derived from an adult in good health. This material consisted of peripheral blood, taken on day 0 of MenACWY control vaccination. As DNA, the CDR3 is TGTGCCAGCTCAAGCTACAGGGGGTGGACCGGGGAGCTGTTTTTT. It is translated as CASSSYRGWTGELFF.